This is a list of T cell receptor beta chains from one sample in a study of blood T cell repertoires in COVID-19. TCRdb keeps only in-frame clones here, not all; method: immunoSEQ multiplex PCR. The sample carries approximately 72,000 clones, around nine tenths recorded once. Sequencing was performed on peripheral blood. These receptor sequences come from an older woman with acute or convalescent COVID-19. Both conserved end residues are part of each CDR3. The D gene is left open where the match is weak. Clone size is shown for a subset of rows, as once, few, many or a class of expanded clone.

>TRBV6-1|TRBJ1-4|.|15|.
CASSEAPGLGEKLFF
TGTGCCAGCAGTGAAGCGCCGGGGTTGGGTGAAAAACTGTTTTTT
>TRBV9|TRBJ2-3|.|16|TRBD2
CASSVGSGGNTDTQYF
TGTGCCAGCAGCGTAGGTAGCGGGGGTAACACAGATACGCAGTATTTT
>TRBV13|TRBJ1-3|.|13|.
CASSLIGGNTIYF
TGTGCCAGCAGCCTAATTGGTGGAAACACCATATATTTT
>TRBV2|TRBJ1-4|.|15|.
CASSQNRDWNEKLFF
TGTGCCAGCAGTCAAAATAGGGACTGGAATGAAAAACTGTTTTTT
>TRBV10-2|TRBJ1-3|.|17|.
CASSPQRRGGSGNTIYF
TGCGCCAGCAGTCCACAGCGCCGGGGGGGCTCTGGAAACACCATATATTTT
>TRBV7-9|TRBJ2-1|.|13|.
CASSRTLTNEQFF
TGTGCCAGCAGCCGGACTCTAACAAATGAGCAGTTCTTC
>TRBV5-1|TRBJ1-6|.|15|TRBD1
CASSHGTGEQSPLHF
TGCGCCAGCAGCCATGGGACAGGGGAGCAGTCACCCCTCCACTTT
>TRBV7-2|TRBJ2-3|.|16|TRBD2
CASSSRLAGNRDTQYF
TGTGCCAGCAGCTCCCGACTAGCGGGCAATCGAGATACGCAGTATTTT
>TRBV2|TRBJ1-2|few|15|.
CASRADSPTGYGYTF
TGTGCCAGCAGAGCGGACAGCCCGACGGGTTATGGCTACACCTTC
>TRBV4-2|TRBJ1-5|.|14|TRBD1
CASSRDRGRQPQHF
TGTGCCAGCAGCCGAGACAGGGGGAGGCAGCCCCAGCATTTT
>TRBV7-8|TRBJ2-5|.|15|TRBD1
CASSTGTGFQETQYF
TGTGCCAGCAGCACCGGGACAGGGTTCCAAGAGACCCAGTACTTC
>TRBV6-5|TRBJ2-7|.|14|TRBD1
CASRSGTGGDEQYF
TGTGCCAGCAGAAGCGGGACAGGGGGCGACGAGCAGTACTTC
>TRBV24-1|TRBJ2-3|.|15|TRBD1
CATSDPTGAGDTQYF
TGTGCCACCAGTGACCCGACAGGGGCGGGAGATACGCAGTATTTT
>TRBV5-1|TRBJ2-1|.|16|.
CASSPEVTVSYNEQFF
TGCGCCAGCAGCCCGGAGGTGACGGTTTCCTACAATGAGCAGTTCTTC
>TRBV21-1|TRBJ1-1|.|15|.
CASSRDRGRGTEAFF
TGTGCCAGCTCCCGGGACAGGGGGCGAGGCACTGAAGCTTTCTTT
>TRBV3-1/TRBV3-2|TRBJ2-7|.|13|.
CASSLSLAYEQYF
TGTGCCAGCAGCCTTTCACTCGCCTACGAGCAGTACTTC
>TRBV4-1|TRBJ2-1|.|19|TRBD2
CASSQDPSSGASSYNEQFF
TGCGCCAGCAGCCAAGACCCCTCTAGCGGGGCTAGCTCCTACAATGAGCAGTTCTTC
>TRBV11-2|TRBJ1-6|once|15|TRBD1
CASSPTDRGYSPLHF
TGTGCCAGCAGCCCCACGGACAGGGGGTATTCACCCCTCCACTTT
>TRBV12-5|TRBJ2-3|.|17|TRBD2
CASGLGTSGGPLYTQYF
TGTGCTAGTGGTTTGGGGACTAGCGGGGGCCCCCTATATACGCAGTATTTT
>TRBV5-1|TRBJ2-1|.|14|.
CASSLPSSYNEQFF
TGCGCCAGCAGCTTGCCCTCCTCCTACAATGAGCAGTTCTTC
>TRBV19|TRBJ2-7|.|16|.
CASSLGGGRSSYEQYF
TGTGCCAGTAGCCTAGGTGGGGGCAGGAGCTCCTACGAGCAGTACTTC
>TRBV28|TRBJ2-5|.|15|TRBD1
CASSGTGGGQETQYF
TGTGCCAGCAGTGGGACAGGGGGAGGGCAAGAGACCCAGTACTTC
>TRBV5-1|TRBJ2-2|.|17|TRBD1
CASSLEYAGGVPGELFF
TGCGCCAGCAGCTTGGAATACGCAGGGGGAGTGCCCGGGGAGCTGTTTTTT
>TRBV2|TRBJ2-5|.|15|TRBD1
CASSVFGTGEETQYF
TGTGCCAGCAGTGTTTTTGGGACAGGGGAAGAGACCCAGTACTTC
>TRBV18|TRBJ2-7|.|14|.
CASSPHVGGHEQYF
TGTGCCAGCTCACCGCACGTGGGGGGGCACGAGCAGTACTTC
>TRBV3-1/TRBV3-2|TRBJ2-2|.|18|TRBD1
CASSQDQFQGAGTGELFF
TGTGCCAGCAGCCAAGATCAGTTCCAGGGGGCGGGCACCGGGGAGCTGTTTTTT
>TRBV10-3|TRBJ1-1|.|14|.
CAISETVMNTEAFF
TGTGCCATCAGTGAGACAGTAATGAACACTGAAGCTTTCTTT
>TRBV11-3|TRBJ2-2|.|15|TRBD1
CASSSTGFGTGELFF
TGTGCCAGCAGTTCGACAGGGTTCGGCACCGGGGAGCTGTTTTTT
>TRBV7-2|TRBJ2-5|.|14|.
CASSLGLVQETQYF
TGTGCCAGCAGCTTGGGACTCGTCCAAGAGACCCAGTACTTC
>TRBV5-1|TRBJ2-1|.|15|TRBD1
CASSKGQGAFNEQFF
TGCGCCAGCAGCAAAGGACAGGGGGCTTTTAATGAGCAGTTCTTC
>TRBV19|TRBJ2-2|few|15|TRBD1
CASSNRDRVTGELFF
TGTGCCAGTAGTAACCGGGACAGGGTCACCGGGGAGCTGTTTTTT
>TRBV29-1|TRBJ1-1|.|13|.
CSVVDGAGPEAFF
TGCAGCGTTGTAGACGGCGCAGGTCCTGAAGCTTTCTTT
>TRBV14|TRBJ1-5|.|16|TRBD1
CASSHLEDRGSQPQHF
TGTGCCAGCAGCCATCTGGAGGACAGGGGTTCGCAGCCCCAGCATTTT
>TRBV5-6|TRBJ1-2|.|16|.
CASSHTGSLANYGYTF
TGTGCCAGCAGCCATACAGGGTCCCTAGCTAACTATGGCTACACCTTC
>TRBV2|TRBJ2-7|.|12|.
CASSGRGYEQYF
TGTGCCAGCAGTGGTAGGGGCTACGAGCAGTACTTC
>TRBV24-1|TRBJ2-3|.|16|TRBD1
CATSETGGPFTDTQYF
TGTGCCACCAGTGAGACAGGGGGCCCCTTCACAGATACGCAGTATTTT
>TRBV7-2|TRBJ1-6|.|14|TRBD1
CASSSGQGGSPLHF
TGTGCCAGCAGTTCGGGACAGGGAGGCTCACCCCTCCACTTT
>TRBV6-5|TRBJ2-2|.|13|.
CASRGDLGGELFF
TGTGCCAGCAGAGGGGATTTGGGCGGGGAGCTGTTTTTT